This T cell receptor (beta chain) was found in a study of post-analysis software for immune sequencing data. Background on the study: Relapsing-remitting, secondary progressive and progressive-relapsing courses of multiple sclerosis were included.

General observations from the study: Controls had significantly higher normalized Chao1 diversity than multiple sclerosis patients. The study found TRBV5-6, TRBV5-1 and TRBV20-1 among five or six TRBV segments more frequent in patients than controls.

This clonotype was counted between two and nine times. Its antigen is not identified. Trimming left V 4 bases short and J 2 bases short, with 6 bases between. The CDR3 consists of 12 residues. The germline V gene encodes CDR1 MGHDK and CDR2 SYGVNS. Unique molecular identifiers featured in each of the TCR beta cDNA libraries. From the PCR reads, TCRdb called clonotypes with MiXCR, one entry per CDR3 protein. The sample carries roughly 600,000 distinct CDR3 sequences, roughly 46% recorded once. This rearrangement joins TRBV25-1 to TRBJ2-7; D unclear. This clonotype was sampled from a girl between 10 and 17 years old with multiple sclerosis. Sample: blood. The CDR3 region is CASSASPYEQYF. DNA of the CDR3: TGTGCCAGCAGTGCCTCCCCCTACGAGCAGTACTTC.